These 11 T cell receptor beta chains originate from one sample sequenced in a study of CD8 T cells in ankylosing spondylitis. TCRdb re-called the 5' RACE reads with MiXCR, one entry per CDR3 protein. The sample holds 150,000 to 200,000 distinct CDR3 sequences, around 32% seen once. Sequencing was performed on synovial fluid, either unsorted or a sorted T cell fraction (not recorded which). These receptors all stem from a male donor with ankylosing spondylitis.

In its sample, this clonotype was seen a few times. The V gene is TRBV5-1, the J gene TRBJ2-7; maybe TRBD1 (7 bases). The CDR3 length is 14 residues. Germline CDR1 reads SGHRS; CDR2 reads YFSETQ. V was shortened by 3 bases and J by 0 bases, with 10 bases between the two germline ends. The CDR3 spells CASSWRDSSYEQYF. For the CDR3, the DNA is TGCGCCAGCAGCTGGAGGGACAGCTCCTACGAGCAGTACTTC.

This clonotype occurred a few times. The J gene is TRBJ2-2, the V gene TRBV11-3; D is unresolved. The CDR3 covers 14 residues. Between the trimmed V and J ends, which lost 1 base and 4 bases, there was a span of 7 bases. The germline V gene has CDR1 SGHNT and CDR2 YENEEA. The CDR3 DNA reads as TGTGCCAGCAGCTTAGCTCCCACCACCGGGGAGCTGTTTTTT. Protein: CASSLAPTTGELFF. Based on the CDR3 plus reference TRBV11-3 and TRBJ2-2, the full variable domain is EAGVVQSPRYKIIEKKQPVAFWCNPISGHNTLYWYLQNLGQGPELLIRYENEEAVDDSQLPKDRFSAERLKGVDSTLKIQPAELGDSAVYLCASSLAPTTGELFFGEGSRLTVL.

Many counts were recorded for this clonotype. In DNA, the CDR3 is TGTGCCAGCAGCTTATCCTGGAACACCGGGGAGCTGTTTTTT. This encodes CASSLSWNTGELFF. The rearrangement links TRBV7-9 to TRBJ2-2; no clear D gene. The CDR3 has 14 amino acids. V was trimmed by 2 bases and J by 1 base, leaving 5 bases between them. Germline assignment: CDR1 SEHNR and CDR2 FQNEAQ (reference sequence).

The J gene is TRBJ2-7, the V gene TRBV4-1; 8 bases match TRBD2. CDR1 is MGHRA, CDR2 YSYEKL, per germline. J gave up 0 bases and V 0 bases, and 13 bases lay outside the gene matches. This CDR3 has 19 amino acids. CDR3 in amino acids: CASSQDWIRGGVNSYEQYF. The CDR3 bases are TGCGCCAGCAGCCAAGATTGGATTCGGGGGGGCGTCAACTCCTACGAGCAGTACTTC.

This clonotype was found many times. The genes are TRBV12-3 or TRBV12-4 and TRBJ2-6; D remains ambiguous. CDR3 size: 13 residues. V gave up 6 bases and J gave up 4 bases, with 7 bases separating them. CDR3: CASSSQGANVLTF. In DNA, the CDR3 is TGTGCCAGCAGCTCTCAAGGGGCCAACGTCCTGACTTTC.

In DNA, the CDR3 is TGTGCCAGCAGCCAACAGGCGACTAGCGGCCCCTACGAGCAGTACTTC. This sequence encodes CASSQQATSGPYEQYF. V is TRBV3-1 and J is TRBJ2-7, with TRBD2 matching over 9 bases. J lost 2 bases, V lost 2 bases, and 7 bases had no gene match. The CDR3 loop spans 16 amino acids. Germline V CDR1 and CDR2: LGHDT, YNNKEL (reference sequence).

The chain recombines TRBV5-6 with TRBJ1-1; 9 bases are shared with TRBD1. The CDR3 runs to 15 residues. Germline lookup yields CDR1 SGHDT and CDR2 YYEEEE. The V and J ends lost 2 bases and 2 bases, in that order; junction bases with no gene match: 4. As DNA, the CDR3 is TGTGCCAGCAGCTTCGGGACAGGGATTAACACTGAAGCTTTCTTT. Protein product: CASSFGTGINTEAFF. The variable domain in full, completed from reference TRBV5-6 and TRBJ1-1, reads DAGVTQSPTHLIKTRGQQVTLRCSPKSGHDTVSWYQQALGQGPQFIFQYYEEEERQRGNFPDRFSGHQFPNYSSELNVNALLLGDSALYLCASSFGTGINTEAFFGQGTRLTVV.

This clonotype was detected many times. The chain couples TRBV25-1 to TRBJ2-7, with 7 nucleotides matching TRBD2. The CDR3 length is 15 residues. The germline V gene encodes CDR1 MGHDK and CDR2 SYGVNS. V was pared by 8 bases and J by 2 bases, with 12 bases of the junction left unmatched. CDR3 nucleotides: TGTGCCAGCGGGGAAGTGCGGGGGAAGACCTACGAGCAGTACTTC. Its protein product is CASGEVRGKTYEQYF.

V is TRBV20-1 and J is TRBJ2-3; D gene ambiguous. V shed 1 base and J shed 6 bases, with 11 bases lying between them. The length of the CDR3 is 13 residues. CDR1 is DFQATT and CDR2 is SNEGSKA in the germline V gene (reference sequence). Written as DNA, the CDR3 is TGCAGTGCTAGAGGCGGACCGGCGGATACGCAGTATTTT. It specifies CSARGGPADTQYF.

This clonotype has a handful of counts. J is TRBJ2-1 and V is TRBV11-2; D is unresolved. CDR1 is SGHAT and CDR2 is FQNNGV in the germline V gene. The V and J ends lost 4 bases and 4 bases respectively, with 11 bases between them. This CDR3 spans 14 amino acids. CDR3 sequence reads: CASSSGSTYNEQFF. The CDR3 nucleotides read TGTGCCAGCAGCTCTGGCTCGACTTACAATGAGCAGTTCTTC.

The chain recombines TRBV20-1 with TRBJ1-5; perhaps TRBD1 as D (6 bases). Germline V gene sequence: CDR1 DFQATT, CDR2 SNEGSKA (reference sequence). CDR3 length: 13 amino acids. Trimming took 3 bases from V and 3 from J, leaving 9 bases between them. The CDR3 is CSASGQTNQPQHF. The DNA for the CDR3 is TGCAGTGCTAGTGGACAGACCAATCAGCCCCAGCATTTT.